The 17 T cell receptor beta chains given below trace back to one sample, sequenced in a study of blood T cell repertoires in COVID-19 (dated by TCRdb to about 2020). The library was obtained by the immunoSEQ multiplex PCR assay. Not all clones reach the TCRdb copy of this immuneACCESS table, which keeps in-frame sequences only. Checked studies attribute under half of the gap to unresolved V genes and leave the rest unexplained. The sample table records approximately 47,000 clones; over 70% of these occur just once. The top ten clonotypes cover approximately 11% of the sample. Sequencing used peripheral blood. These receptors were taken from a human donor with active COVID-19. The donor label of this sample is uncertain.

The chain recombines TRBV2 with TRBJ2-4; 7 bases match TRBD1. The trim removed 6 bases at V and 10 bases at J, leaving 6 bases unmatched. Germline CDR1 reads SNHLY; CDR2 reads FYNNEI. The CDR3 runs to 12 residues. DNA for the CDR3: TGTGCCAGCAGACGACAGGGAGAGATTCAGTACTTC. Its protein product is CASRRQGEIQYF.

This chain connects TRBV4-2 to TRBJ2-6, with 9 bases fitting TRBD1. The V and J ends lost 3 bases and 0 bases, in that order; junction bases with no gene match: 6. The CDR3 contains 18 residues. Per germline, CDR1 LGHNA and CDR2 YNFKEQ. The CDR3 DNA reads TGTGCCAGCAGCCAGCAACCGGGACAGGGCTCTGGGGCCAACGTCCTGACTTTC. This sequence encodes CASSQQPGQGSGANVLTF.

The chain recombines TRBV7-3 with TRBJ2-1, with 7 nucleotides matching TRBD2. This CDR3 has 15 amino acids. V lost 5 bases, J lost 4 bases, and 8 bases stayed unmatched. From germline, CDR1 is SGHTA and CDR2 FQGTGA. The CDR3 reads CASSKTGGLYNEQFF. The CDR3 region has the DNA TGTGCCAGCAGCAAGACCGGGGGGTTGTACAATGAGCAGTTCTTC.

The genes are TRBV2 and TRBJ2-1; D unclear. V shed 7 bases and J shed 0 bases, with 10 bases lying between them. CDR1 SNHLY and CDR2 FYNNEI come from the germline V gene. The CDR3 covers 14 residues. In nucleotides, the CDR3 is TGTGCCAGCAATGAGGTGAGCTCCTACAATGAGCAGTTCTTC. This gives the protein CASNEVSSYNEQFF.

The genes are TRBV7-9 and TRBJ2-1, with a tentative D call TRBD1 (5 bases). V was trimmed by 1 base and J by 8 bases, leaving 18 bases between them. This CDR3 spans 16 amino acids. The germline CDR1 and CDR2 sequences are SEHNR and FQNEAQ (reference sequence). CDR3 region: CASSLGHAREADEQFF. The DNA of the CDR3 is TGTGCCAGCAGCTTAGGTCACGCCAGGGAAGCAGATGAGCAGTTCTTC.

This rearrangement joins TRBV6-9 to TRBJ2-5; maybe TRBD2 (5 bases). Germline V gene lookup returns CDR1 MNHGY and CDR2 SVAAGI. The CDR3 has 18 residues. Deletions cut 0 bases from V and 5 bases from J, with 22 bases between. CDR3 sequence (DNA): TGTGCCAGCAGTTATTCCCCTTTGTTACCCGCCGGGGTGGAGACCCAGTACTTC. As protein: CASSYSPLLPAGVETQYF.

This clone was detected only a few times. V is TRBV5-5 and J is TRBJ2-7; a weak D match, TRBD2 (7 bases). Germline CDR1 is SGHKS and CDR2 is YYEKEE (reference sequence). CDR3 length equals 15 residues. V was shortened by 4 bases and J by 2 bases, with 16 bases between the two germline ends. CDR3 residues: CASSQKGGATYEQYF. The CDR3 nucleotides read TGTGCCAGCAGCCAAAAAGGGGGGGCGACCTACGAGCAGTACTTC. The full variable domain, completed using reference TRBV5-5 and TRBJ2-7, is DAGVTQSPTHLIKTRGQQVTLRCSPISGHKSVSWYQQVLGQGPQFIFQYYEKEERGRGNFPDRFSARQFPNYSSELNVNALLLGDSALYLCASSQKGGATYEQYFGPGTRLTVT.

This rearrangement joins TRBV4-1 to TRBJ2-7; 9 bases are shared with TRBD1. The ends lost 1 base at V and 2 bases at J; junction bases unmatched: 0. There are 14 residues in the CDR3. CDR1 MGHRA and CDR2 YSYEKL come from the germline V gene. The DNA for the CDR3 is TGCGCCAGCAGCCAAGGGGACAGGGCCTACGAGCAGTACTTC. As protein: CASSQGDRAYEQYF.

The V call is TRBV2, the J call TRBJ2-5, with 9 bases that match TRBD1. There are 14 residues in the CDR3. The ends lost 6 bases at V and 4 bases at J; junction bases unmatched: 6. CDR1 and CDR2 from the germline V gene are SNHLY and FYNNEI. CDR3 in DNA: TGTGCCAGCAGAAAACAGGGGGCTGTAGAGACCCAGTACTTC. Translation: CASRKQGAVETQYF.

Turning to this clone: The sample contains more than one DNA sequence encoding this CDR3. This rearrangement joins TRBV11-2 to TRBJ2-7, with TRBD1 matching 9 bases. Trimming cost V 6 bases and J 6 bases; bases outside gene matches: 9. Germline CDR1 reads SGHAT; CDR2 reads FQNNGV. The CDR3 has 14 residues. CDR3: CASSSDRGTTEQYF. Written as DNA, the CDR3 is TGTGCCAGCAGTTCCGACAGGGGGACGACCGAGCAGTACTTC.

This chain links TRBV6-5 with TRBJ2-1; weak D call: TRBD2 (5 bases). V was clipped by 0 bases and J by 4 bases, with 10 bases between them. The CDR3 consists of 15 residues. Germline loops: CDR1 MNHEY, CDR2 SVGAGI. The CDR3 loop reads CASSYSEGWYNEQFF. The DNA for the CDR3 is TGTGCCAGCAGTTACTCTGAGGGTTGGTACAATGAGCAGTTCTTC.

The chain links TRBV7-9 to TRBJ2-7, with D possibly being TRBD1 (6 bases). The CDR3 sequence is 13 residues long. CDR1 and CDR2 from the germline V gene are SEHNR and FQNEAQ (reference sequence). V lost 5 bases and J lost 6, with 14 bases in between. In nucleotides, the CDR3 is TGTGCCAGCAGCCTAGTAACAGGGACCGAGCAGTACTTC. The encoded protein is CASSLVTGTEQYF.

The chain has TRBV7-9 and TRBJ1-4, with D uncertain. Germline V gene data show CDR1 as SEHNR and CDR2 as FQNEAQ (reference sequence). V lost 2 bases and J lost 1, with 5 bases in between. The CDR3 sequence is 14 residues long. In DNA, the CDR3 is TGTGCCAGCAGCTTACGGGGAACTAATGAAAAACTGTTTTTT. As protein: CASSLRGTNEKLFF. Together with reference TRBV7-9 and TRBJ1-4, the CDR3 gives the full variable domain: DTGVSQNPRHKITKRGQNVTFRCDPISEHNRLYWYRQTLGQGPEFLTYFQNEAQLEKSRLLSDRFSAERPKGSFSTLEIQRTEQGDSAMYLCASSLRGTNEKLFFGSGTQLSVL.

The CDR3 protein is CASSLGTSGEYNEQFF. CDR3 nucleotide sequence: TGCGCCAGCAGCTTGGGGACTAGCGGAGAATACAATGAGCAGTTCTTC. The rearrangement links TRBV5-1 to TRBJ2-1; 10 bases fit TRBD2. V gave up 0 bases and J gave up 4 bases; unmatched junction bases: 4. This CDR3 has 16 residues. CDR1 and CDR2 from the germline V gene are SGHRS and YFSETQ.

The V gene is TRBV25-1, the J gene TRBJ2-3; D may be TRBD1 (5 bases). The CDR3 has 14 amino acids. Germline V gives CDR1 MGHDK, CDR2 SYGVNS. V was clipped by 4 bases and J by 6 bases, with 14 bases between them. The CDR3 loop is CASSAPNRPDTQYF. The CDR3 DNA reads TGTGCCAGCAGTGCACCCAACAGGCCCGATACGCAGTATTTT.

The chain combines TRBV11-3 with TRBJ1-6; TRBD1 might be the D (5 bases). Between the trimmed V and J ends, which lost 3 bases and 0 bases, there was a span of 12 bases. This CDR3 region has 17 residues. Germline CDR1 and CDR2: SGHNT and YENEEA. Written as DNA, the CDR3 is TGTGCCAGCAGCTTGCAGGGACTGAGCTCCTATAATTCACCCCTCCACTTT. It codes for CASSLQGLSSYNSPLHF. Supplemented by reference TRBV11-3 and TRBJ1-6, the full variable domain reads EAGVVQSPRYKIIEKKQPVAFWCNPISGHNTLYWYLQNLGQGPELLIRYENEEAVDDSQLPKDRFSAERLKGVDSTLKIQPAELGDSAVYLCASSLQGLSSYNSPLHFGNGTRLTVT.

J is TRBJ1-6 and V is TRBV2; D is uncertain. This CDR3 has 14 amino acids. CDR1 and CDR2 (germline): SNHLY, FYNNEI. Deletions cut 5 bases from V and 5 bases from J, with 10 bases between. The CDR3 here is CASSSVGDNSPLHF. The CDR3 DNA reads TGTGCCAGCAGTTCCGTCGGGGATAATTCACCCCTCCACTTT. The variable domain in full, completed from reference TRBV2 and TRBJ1-6, reads EPEVTQTPSHQVTQMGQEVILRCVPISNHLYFYWYRQILGQKVEFLVSFYNNEISEKSEIFDDQFSVERPDGSNFTLKIRSTKLEDSAMYFCASSSVGDNSPLHFGNGTRLTVT.